This T cell receptor beta chain was sequenced for a study of T cell responses to AZD1222 COVID-19 vaccine. Study-level points and caveats: Samples come after the peak T cell response, not at day 14. Variant regions that are unmutated are reportedly the target of nearly half of spike-specific TCRs. Baseline seropositivity occurred in only a handful of AZD1222 recipients. Once two AZD1222 doses were given, Spike-specific TCR breadth and depth went up.

On this clone: Its antigen remains unknown.

Data came from immunoSEQ multiplex PCR; TCRdb stores just in-frame clones and leaves some out. Among around 83,000 clones listed, about 91% were seen once. This CDR3 is 16 amino acids long. Germline V gene lookup returns CDR1 SGHRS and CDR2 YFSETQ. V gave up 3 bases and J gave up 2 bases; unmatched junction bases: 6. The receptor's source is an adult in good health. Sequenced material: peripheral blood, taken on day 0 of AZD1222 vaccination. The rearrangement uses TRBV5-1 and TRBJ2-3, with 10 bases matching TRBD2. CDR3 sequence reads: CASSSRLAGPTDTQYF. The CDR3 coding sequence is TGCGCCAGCAGCTCCCGACTAGCGGGCCCCACAGATACGCAGTATTTT.